Listed below are T cell receptor beta chains from one sample, sequenced in a study of response to subunit inactivated influenza vaccine. TCRdb processed the RT-PCR reads anew with MiXCR; each CDR3 protein has one entry. The sample holds 700,000 to 800,000 distinct CDR3 sequences, roughly 20% seen once. The sequenced sample was PBMCs from blood, obtained more than 4 days after vaccination. The receptors were sampled from a man aged 50-59 years who received an inactivated influenza vaccine. Both conserved end residues are part of each CDR3. D genes are given only for firm matches. For some rows the clone size is stated as once, few or many, or as a class when expanded; others skip it.

>few|TRBJ1-6|TRBV7-2|.
CASSAGGSSYNSPLHF
TGTGCCAGCAGCGCGGGAGGGAGCTCCTATAATTCACCCCTCCACTTT
>few|TRBJ2-7|TRBV9|.
CASSVDWDMGEQYF
TGTGCCAGCAGCGTAGACTGGGACATGGGCGAGCAGTACTTC
>few|TRBJ2-4|TRBV29-1|TRBD1
CSARDRVNIQYF
TGCAGCGCCCGGGACAGGGTTAACATTCAGTACTTC
>.|TRBJ2-2|TRBV7-2|TRBD1
CASSLGTGDWELFF
TGTGCCAGCAGCTTAGGGACAGGGGACTGGGAGCTGTTTTTT
>few|TRBJ2-4|TRBV7-6|TRBD2
CASSLSHGVAGGLTKNIQYF
TGTGCCAGCAGCTTATCTCACGGGGTAGCGGGGGGGCTGACCAAAAACATTCAGTACTTC
>few|TRBJ2-2|TRBV29-1|TRBD1
CSVGTGSSGELFF
TGCAGCGTTGGGACAGGGTCGAGCGGGGAGCTGTTTTTT
>few|TRBJ2-6|TRBV10-2|.
CASSESGSRGGANVLTF
TGCGCCAGCAGTGAGTCTGGATCAAGAGGTGGGGCCAACGTCCTGACTTTC
>few|TRBJ1-5|TRBV5-1|.
CASSPDTGGNQPQHF
TGCGCCAGCAGCCCTGACACGGGGGGCAATCAGCCCCAGCATTTT
>.|TRBJ2-3|TRBV7-2|.
CASSLGRLGTQYF
TGTGCCAGCAGCTTAGGGCGACTTGGTACGCAGTATTTT
>.|TRBJ2-7|TRBV14|TRBD2
CASSQERLAGYEQYF
TGTGCCAGCAGCCAAGAAAGGCTAGCGGGCTACGAGCAGTACTTC
>few|TRBJ1-4|TRBV5-1|TRBD1
CASSSDGQGNEKLFF
TGCGCCAGCAGCTCGGACGGACAGGGGAATGAAAAACTGTTTTTT
>few|TRBJ1-5|TRBV7-2|.
CASSLVSRVGNQPQHF
TGTGCCAGCAGCTTAGTTTCCAGGGTCGGCAATCAGCCCCAGCATTTT
>many|TRBJ2-7|TRBV20-1|TRBD2
CSARGLAGYEQYF
TGCAGCGCTCGCGGACTAGCGGGCTACGAGCAGTACTTC
>few|TRBJ2-7|TRBV20-1|.
CSAPGLSKNSYEQYF
TGCAGTGCGCCGGGGTTATCTAAGAACTCCTACGAGCAGTACTTC
>few|TRBJ2-2|TRBV5-1|TRBD1
CASSDRGANTGELFF
TGCGCCAGCAGCGACAGGGGTGCGAACACCGGGGAGCTGTTTTTT
>.|TRBJ1-1|TRBV7-2|.
CASKSYREGYTEAFF
TGTGCCAGCAAGTCCTACAGGGAAGGGTATACTGAAGCTTTCTTT
>.|TRBJ2-2|TRBV11-2|.
CASSLRGEGGELFF
TGTGCCAGCAGCCTGCGAGGAGAAGGCGGGGAGCTGTTTTTT
>.|TRBJ1-2|TRBV7-2|.
CASSLVGSNSYGYTF
TGTGCCAGCAGCTTAGTAGGCAGCAATTCTTATGGCTACACCTTC
>few|TRBJ2-2|TRBV5-4|TRBD1
CASSRQGARGTGELFF
TGTGCCAGCAGCAGACAGGGGGCACGAGGAACCGGGGAGCTGTTTTTT
>few|TRBJ2-5|TRBV11-3|TRBD2
CASSSSGTSGLQETQYF
TGTGCCAGCAGCTCCTCCGGGACTAGCGGGCTGCAAGAGACCCAGTACTTC
>many|TRBJ2-2|TRBV29-1|.
CSVPTGFSGELFF
TGCAGCGTCCCTACAGGGTTCAGCGGGGAGCTGTTTTTT
>few|TRBJ2-7|TRBV7-2|TRBD2
CASSLRTSGTYEQYF
TGTGCCAGCAGCCTCCGGACTAGCGGTACCTACGAGCAGTACTTC
>few|TRBJ2-7|TRBV4-2|TRBD2
CASSQGGRAGGPQYF
TGTGCCAGCAGCCAAGGGGGTCGAGCGGGGGGGCCGCAGTACTTC
>few|TRBJ2-2|TRBV4-3|TRBD1
CASSRGQGSANTGELFF
TGCGCCAGCAGCCGAGGACAGGGAAGCGCGAACACCGGGGAGCTGTTTTTT
>.|TRBJ2-5|TRBV7-9|TRBD1
CASSLPTGFQETQYF
TGTGCCAGCAGCTTACCGACAGGGTTCCAAGAGACCCAGTACTTC
>few|TRBJ1-4|TRBV20-1|.
CSASTGPHEKLFF
TGCAGTGCGAGTACTGGGCCTCATGAAAAACTGTTTTTT
>.|TRBJ2-1|TRBV6-2/TRBV6-3|TRBD2
CASSPSGRANEQFF
TGTGCCAGCAGTCCTAGCGGGAGGGCCAATGAGCAGTTCTTC
>many|TRBJ1-2|TRBV5-6|.
CASSDTVNYGYTF
TGTGCCAGCAGCGACACCGTTAACTATGGCTACACCTTC
>many|TRBJ2-5|TRBV20-1|.
CSARVGHGQETQYF
TGCAGTGCTAGAGTGGGACACGGGCAAGAGACCCAGTACTTC
>.|TRBJ2-7|TRBV9|TRBD2
CASSVAAGGPPDEQYF
TGTGCCAGCAGCGTAGCCGCGGGGGGACCTCCCGACGAGCAGTACTTC
>few|TRBJ2-2|TRBV12-3/TRBV12-4|TRBD2
CASSPGTSGTNTGELFF
TGTGCCAGCAGCCCCGGGACTAGCGGGACGAACACCGGGGAGCTGTTTTTT
>few|TRBJ2-5|TRBV29-1|.
CSVEVGSLETQYF
TGCAGCGTTGAGGTCGGTAGCCTAGAGACCCAGTACTTC
>few|TRBJ2-3|TRBV10-3|.
CAISDPVAPDTQYF
TGTGCCATCAGTGACCCCGTGGCCCCAGATACGCAGTATTTT
>.|TRBJ2-3|TRBV4-2|TRBD2
CASSQDPPSGGADTQYF
TGTGCCAGCAGCCAAGATCCCCCTAGCGGGGGAGCAGATACGCAGTATTTT
>few|TRBJ2-7|TRBV3-1|TRBD2
CASRQAGGHEQYF
TGTGCCAGCAGACAAGCGGGAGGTCACGAGCAGTACTTC
>once|TRBJ2-1|TRBV12-3/TRBV12-4|.
CASSLELLKGNEQFF
TGTGCCAGCAGTTTAGAATTGCTGAAAGGGAATGAGCAGTTCTTC
>.|TRBJ2-2|TRBV28|.
CASSPGTVGAGELFF
TGTGCCAGCAGCCCCGGGACCGTTGGGGCCGGGGAGCTGTTTTTT
>.|TRBJ2-1|TRBV20-1|TRBD2
CSAPLAGLHNEQFF
TGCAGTGCTCCTCTAGCGGGGCTACACAATGAGCAGTTCTTC
>few|TRBJ2-7|TRBV20-1|.
CSASLAAGHEQYF
TGCAGTGCTAGTCTGGCGGCCGGCCACGAGCAGTACTTC
>.|TRBJ1-6|TRBV7-9|.
CASSFIGSSYNSPLHF
TGTGCCAGCAGCTTTATTGGAAGCTCCTATAATTCACCCCTCCACTTT
>.|TRBJ2-2|TRBV20-1|.
CSASGTAQTGELFF
TGCAGTGCCTCGGGAACAGCTCAGACCGGGGAGCTGTTTTTT
>.|TRBJ2-7|TRBV5-5|.
CASSFEGGRIEQYF
TGTGCCAGCAGCTTTGAGGGGGGCCGGATCGAGCAGTACTTC
>.|TRBJ1-5|TRBV3-1|.
CASSLPGSNNQPQHF
TGTGCCAGCAGCCTCCCAGGATCAAACAATCAGCCCCAGCATTTT
>.|TRBJ2-5|TRBV27|.
CASSLNYGQKQETQYF
TGTGCCAGCAGTCTGAACTACGGACAGAAACAAGAGACCCAGTACTTC
>few|TRBJ2-5|TRBV20-1|.
CSASSEGSNVWEETQYF
TGCAGTGCTAGTTCAGAGGGGAGTAATGTCTGGGAAGAGACCCAGTACTTC
>.|TRBJ1-1|TRBV5-1|TRBD1
CASGREQGADTEAFF
TGCGCCAGTGGACGGGAGCAGGGGGCGGACACTGAAGCTTTCTTT
>few|TRBJ2-7|TRBV6-1|TRBD1
CASRPWTGVYEQYF
TGTGCCAGCAGACCATGGACAGGGGTCTACGAGCAGTACTTC
>.|TRBJ2-1|TRBV12-3/TRBV12-4|TRBD1
CASRLDRAVTNEQFF
TGTGCCAGCAGACTAGACAGGGCCGTAACCAATGAGCAGTTCTTC
>.|TRBJ2-1|TRBV5-6|.
CASSYSLWARSSSYNEQFF
TGTGCCAGCAGCTATAGCTTGTGGGCCAGGTCGAGCTCCTACAATGAGCAGTTCTTC